This entry concerns a single T cell receptor beta chain. What antigen it recognizes has not been identified. Base-call qualities are not available, and no considerably larger clone is one nucleotide away. The record originates from a study of control samples from healthy donors and cancer patients (dated by TCRdb to about 2020). The library was generated by the immunoSEQ multiplex PCR assay. TCRdb took over this immuneACCESS table, retaining in-frame rearrangements with V and J assigned. Such tables are incomplete; in checked studies, under half of the missing clones stem from an unresolved V gene, and the remainder is unexplained. The sample yields under 200,000 clones; almost 90% were counted once. The top ten clonotypes cover 4.5% to 6% of the sample. Per the germline V gene, MNHEY is the CDR1 and SVGAGI is the CDR2. From the cysteine up to the phenylalanine, the CDR3 has a length of 14 residues. Just the 42-base CDR3 DNA is kept, in frame starting at base 1. After removal of 6 bases from V and 3 bases from J, the junction retains 2 bases not matched to a gene.

The chain joins TRBV6-5 to TRBJ2-3, with TRBD1 identical over 11 junction bases. The TCR was taken from a woman aged 25 to 39 in good health. Sequences were obtained from blood. The bases are TGTGCCAGCAGGAGGGACAGGGGGACAGATACGCAGTATTTT. Translated, this is CASRRDRGTDTQYF.